The 17 T cell receptor beta chains below all came from one sample that was sequenced in a study of blood T cell repertoires in COVID-19. Libraries were prepared by immunoSEQ multiplex PCR; TCRdb keeps only in-frame clonotypes and omits some of them. The profile shows around 360,000 clones, around 87% of them singletons. The sequencing input was PBMCs or T cells enriched from blood (not recorded which). These TCRs come from a man between 40 and 49 years old in a cohort exposed to, infected with or recovered from COVID-19 (not recorded which).

This chain joins TRBV6-4 and TRBJ2-2; 11 nucleotides line up with TRBD2. Germline assignment: CDR1 MRHNA and CDR2 SNTAGT. CDR3 length equals 17 residues. V trimming: 3 bases; J trimming: 4 bases; junction bases outside the gene matches: 7. CDR3 sequence (DNA): TGTGCCAGCAGTGAGGTAGCGGGAGGGCCGAGCACCGGGGAGCTGTTTTTT. As protein: CASSEVAGGPSTGELFF.

This sequence joins TRBV5-1 and TRBJ1-2, with TRBD1 identical over 10 bases. The ends lost 7 bases at V and 8 bases at J; junction bases unmatched: 5. This CDR3 has 12 residues. Germline CDR1 reads SGHRS; CDR2 reads YFSETQ. CDR3 DNA: TGCGCCAGCGGACAGGGGGATTGGGGCTACACCTTC. It codes for CASGQGDWGYTF.

The genes are TRBV6-1 and TRBJ1-4; 11 bases map to TRBD1. Germline assignment: CDR1 MNHNS and CDR2 SASEGT. J lost 0 bases, V lost 4 bases, and 7 bases had no gene match. CDR3 length: 18 amino acids. This CDR3 reads CASSVGTGGPATNEKLFF. The CDR3 nucleotides read TGTGCCAGCAGTGTAGGGACAGGGGGTCCGGCAACTAATGAAAAACTGTTTTTT.

V and J are TRBV5-1 and TRBJ2-7; D possibly corresponds to TRBD2 (5 bases). This CDR3 is 15 amino acids long. Looked up from germline, CDR1 is SGHRS and CDR2 is YFSETQ. V lost 0 bases and J lost 1, with 11 bases in between. CDR3 DNA: TGCGCCAGCAGCTTGGTTGGCGGGTCGTCCTACGAGCAGTACTTC. Its protein product is CASSLVGGSSYEQYF. The variable domain in full, with the rest retrieved from reference TRBV5-1 and TRBJ2-7, is KAGVTQTPRYLIKTRGQQVTLSCSPISGHRSVSWYQQTPGQGLQFLFEYFSETQRNKGNFPGRFSGRQFSNSRSEMNVSTLELGDSALYLCASSLVGGSSYEQYFGPGTRLTVT.

The gene calls are TRBV19 and TRBJ1-6, with TRBD1 matching 7 bases. Germline CDR1 reads LNHDA; CDR2 reads SQIVND (reference sequence). The CDR3 is 14 amino acids. The V segment lost 5 bases and the J segment 9 bases; nucleotides outside the gene matches: 7. The CDR3 sequence: CASSQDRRGSPLHF. DNA of the CDR3: TGTGCCAGTAGTCAGGACAGGAGAGGTTCACCCCTCCACTTT. The entire variable domain, with the rest obtained from reference TRBV19 and TRBJ1-6, is as follows: DGGITQSPKYLFRKEGQNVTLSCEQNLNHDAMYWYRQDPGQGLRLIYYSQIVNDFQKGDIAEGYSVSREKKESFPLTVTSAQKNPTAFYLCASSQDRRGSPLHFGNGTRLTVT.

The rearrangement uses TRBV5-1 and TRBJ1-5; 7 bases align to TRBD1. V shed 4 bases and J 2 bases; nucleotides not matched to a gene: 3. The CDR3 totals 14 residues. CDR1 is SGHRS, CDR2 YFSETQ, per germline. The CDR3 DNA sequence: TGCGCCAGCAGCGACGGACAGGGCAATCAGCCCCAGCATTTT. Translation gives CASSDGQGNQPQHF.

The chain links TRBV28 to TRBJ1-3; D perhaps matches TRBD1 (6 bases). The V gene lost 6 bases and the J gene lost 0 bases, with 12 bases spanning the gap. This CDR3 is 15 amino acids long. Germline V gives CDR1 MDHEN, CDR2 SYDVKM. CDR3 sequence: CASSPGGASGNTIYF. The CDR3 coding sequence is TGTGCCAGCAGCCCCGGGGGGGCCTCTGGAAACACCATATATTTT.

This clone appeared once. The chain combines TRBV7-9 with TRBJ2-7; 8 bases map to TRBD2. V was clipped by 8 bases and J by 0 bases; unmatched bases: 3. CDR3 length: 13 residues. CDR1 and CDR2 (germline): SEHNR, FQNEAQ (reference sequence). The CDR3 spells CASHAGGSYEQYF. The CDR3 DNA sequence: TGTGCCAGCCACGCGGGAGGCTCCTACGAGCAGTACTTC. The entire variable domain, with the rest obtained from reference TRBV7-9 and TRBJ2-7, is as follows: DTGVSQNPRHKITKRGQNVTFRCDPISEHNRLYWYRQTLGQGPEFLTYFQNEAQLEKSRLLSDRFSAERPKGSFSTLEIQRTEQGDSAMYLCASHAGGSYEQYFGPGTRLTVT.

This clone has a single count. The chain recombines TRBV15 with TRBJ2-7, with TRBD2 as a possible D gene (5 bases). The V and J ends lost 0 bases and 6 bases respectively, with 15 bases between them. Germline loops: CDR1 LNHNV, CDR2 YYDKDF (reference sequence). The CDR3 length is 15 residues. CDR3 nucleotides: TGTGCCACCAGCAGAGATCTAGCAGGCGGTGGCGAGCAGTACTTC. Its protein product is CATSRDLAGGGEQYF.

This clone has only a few counts. The chain combines TRBV5-4 with TRBJ2-6; D is undetermined. This CDR3 has 16 residues. The germline V gene has CDR1 SGHNT and CDR2 YYREEE (reference sequence). V lost 2 bases and J 2 bases, leaving 11 bases between the germline ends. The CDR3 protein is CASSFFLSAGANVLTF. The CDR3 DNA sequence: TGTGCCAGCAGCTTTTTTTTGAGTGCTGGGGCCAACGTCCTGACTTTC.

The chain recombines TRBV2 with TRBJ1-4; 7 nucleotides match TRBD1. The CDR3 has 12 amino acids. Looked up from germline, CDR1 is SNHLY and CDR2 is FYNNEI. Unmatched junction bases numbered 3, after V lost 7 bases and J lost 7 bases. This chain's CDR3 is CASKRTGEKLFF. In nucleotides, the CDR3 is TGTGCCAGCAAGAGGACAGGTGAAAAACTGTTTTTT.

This clone was seen once. This chain connects TRBV28 to TRBJ1-2, with D possibly being TRBD1 (5 bases). The CDR3 has 14 amino acids. The germline gives CDR1 MDHEN, CDR2 SYDVKM. V was pared by 3 bases and J by 4 bases, with 12 bases between. This CDR3 reads CASSFLRVGYGYTF. CDR3 DNA sequence: TGTGCCAGCAGTTTTCTCAGGGTGGGCTATGGCTACACCTTC.

The chain recombines TRBV27 with TRBJ1-5; D is unresolved. This CDR3 comprises 19 residues. Trimming left V 5 bases short and J 2 bases short, with 25 bases between. The germline V gene encodes CDR1 MNHEY and CDR2 SMNVEV (reference sequence). The CDR3 protein is CASSPQISGVLVGNQPQHF. The CDR3 DNA reads TGTGCCAGCAGTCCGCAAATTTCCGGGGTTTTGGTTGGCAATCAGCCCCAGCATTTT.

This clone was detected only once. The chain couples TRBV10-2 to TRBJ2-5; 8 positions agree with TRBD2. Unmatched junction bases numbered 10, after V lost 2 bases and J lost 5 bases. The CDR3 contains 16 residues. Germline CDR1 and CDR2: WSHSY and SAAADI. The CDR3: CASSELTGGPEETQYF. For the CDR3, the DNA is TGCGCCAGCAGTGAGCTTACGGGAGGGCCGGAGGAGACCCAGTACTTC.

The chain couples TRBV9 to TRBJ1-4; the match to TRBD1 covers 7 bases. The J segment lost 7 bases and the V segment lost 4 bases, leaving 10 bases of the junction unmatched. Germline CDR1 reads SGDLS; CDR2 reads YYNGEE. CDR3 length equals 15 residues. CDR3: CASSPRGGAGEKLFF. CDR3 nucleotides: TGTGCCAGCAGCCCGCGAGGGGGCGCAGGTGAAAAACTGTTTTTT. Variable domain in full (rest from reference TRBV9 and TRBJ1-4): DSGVTQTPKHLITATGQRVTLRCSPRSGDLSVYWYQQSLDQGLQFLIQYYNGEERAKGNILERFSAQQFPDLHSELNLSSLELGDSALYFCASSPRGGAGEKLFFGSGTQLSVL.

The chain recombines TRBV5-1 with TRBJ1-6; 8 bases line up with TRBD1. This CDR3 comprises 15 residues. V was clipped by 5 bases and J by 10 bases; unmatched bases: 11. Germline assignment: CDR1 SGHRS and CDR2 YFSETQ. In DNA, the CDR3 is TGCGCCAGCAGACCAAGGACAGGGAGGGAATCACCCCTCCACTTT. Translating gives CASRPRTGRESPLHF.

The chain has TRBV5-1 and TRBJ2-3, with 9 bases fitting TRBD2. Looked up from germline, CDR1 is SGHRS and CDR2 is YFSETQ. The V gene end was trimmed by 5 bases and the J gene end by 0 bases; junction bases not matched to a gene: 1. The CDR3 is 14 residues long. CDR3 region: CASRTSGSTDTQYF. In nucleotides, the CDR3 is TGCGCCAGCAGGACTAGCGGAAGCACAGATACGCAGTATTTT.